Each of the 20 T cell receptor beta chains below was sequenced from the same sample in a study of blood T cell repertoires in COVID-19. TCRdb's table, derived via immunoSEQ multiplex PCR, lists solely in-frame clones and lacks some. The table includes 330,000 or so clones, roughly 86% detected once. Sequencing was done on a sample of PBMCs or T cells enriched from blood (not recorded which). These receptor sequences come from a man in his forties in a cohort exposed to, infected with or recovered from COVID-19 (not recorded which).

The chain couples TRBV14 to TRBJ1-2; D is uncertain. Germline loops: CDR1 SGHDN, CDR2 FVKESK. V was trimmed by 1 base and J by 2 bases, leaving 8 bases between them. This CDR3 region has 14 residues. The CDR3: CASSQGGQNYGYTF. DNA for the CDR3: TGTGCCAGCAGCCAAGGCGGCCAGAACTATGGCTACACCTTC.

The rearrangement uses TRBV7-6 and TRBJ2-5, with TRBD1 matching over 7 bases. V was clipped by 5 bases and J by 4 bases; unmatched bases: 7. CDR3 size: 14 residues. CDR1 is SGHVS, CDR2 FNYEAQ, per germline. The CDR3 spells CASSQMSGGETQYF. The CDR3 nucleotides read TGTGCCAGCAGCCAAATGTCAGGGGGAGAGACCCAGTACTTC.

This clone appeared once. CDR3 bases: TGTGCCAGCTCACCAAGCGGGAGCAATTACAATGAGCAGTTCTTC. It is translated as CASSPSGSNYNEQFF. This chain uses TRBV18 with TRBJ2-1, with 8 nucleotides matching TRBD2. After removal of 2 bases from V and 4 bases from J, the junction contained 4 bases not matched to a gene. CDR3 length: 15 amino acids. Germline V gives CDR1 KGHSH, CDR2 LQKENI.

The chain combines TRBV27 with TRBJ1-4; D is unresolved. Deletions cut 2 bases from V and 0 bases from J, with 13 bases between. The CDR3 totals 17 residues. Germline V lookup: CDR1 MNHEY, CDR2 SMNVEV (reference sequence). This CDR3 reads CASSLHYQATTNEKLFF. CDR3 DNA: TGTGCCAGCAGTTTACATTATCAGGCAACAACTAATGAAAAACTGTTTTTT.

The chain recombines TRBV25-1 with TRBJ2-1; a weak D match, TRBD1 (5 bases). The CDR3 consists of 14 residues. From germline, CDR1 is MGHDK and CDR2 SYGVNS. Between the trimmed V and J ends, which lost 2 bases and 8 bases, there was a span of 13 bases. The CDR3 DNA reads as TGTGCCAGCAGTGAACCCCGCAGGGTCGATGAGCAGTTCTTC. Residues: CASSEPRRVDEQFF.

CDR3 DNA: TGTGCCAGCAGCGGTGACACAGGAACTGGAAACACCATATATTTT. It encodes CASSGDTGTGNTIYF. This rearrangement joins TRBV9 to TRBJ1-3; a weak D match, TRBD1 (5 bases). V was cut by 3 bases and J by 2 bases, with 12 bases left in between. CDR1 is SGDLS, CDR2 YYNGEE, per germline. The CDR3 contains 15 residues.

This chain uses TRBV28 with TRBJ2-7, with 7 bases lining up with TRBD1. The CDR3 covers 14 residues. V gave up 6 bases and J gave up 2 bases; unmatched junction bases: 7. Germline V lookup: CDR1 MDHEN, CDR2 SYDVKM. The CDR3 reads CASSKAGTAYEQYF. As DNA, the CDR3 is TGTGCCAGCAGCAAAGCCGGGACAGCCTACGAGCAGTACTTC.

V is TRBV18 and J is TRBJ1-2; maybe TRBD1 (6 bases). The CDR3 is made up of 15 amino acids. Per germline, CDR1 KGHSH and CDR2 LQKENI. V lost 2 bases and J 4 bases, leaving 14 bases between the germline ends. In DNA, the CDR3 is TGTGCCAGCTCACCAGGGCAGGGGAGTGTCTATGGCTACACCTTC. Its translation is CASSPGQGSVYGYTF. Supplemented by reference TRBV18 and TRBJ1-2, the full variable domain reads NAGVMQNPRHLVRRRGQEARLRCSPMKGHSHVYWYRQLPEEGLKFMVYLQKENIIDESGMPKERFSAEFPKEGPSILRIQQVVRGDSAAYFCASSPGQGSVYGYTFGSGTRLTVV.

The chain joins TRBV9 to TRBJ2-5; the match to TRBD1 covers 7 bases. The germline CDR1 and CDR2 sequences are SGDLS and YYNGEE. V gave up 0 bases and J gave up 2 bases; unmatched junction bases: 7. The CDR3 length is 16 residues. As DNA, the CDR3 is TGTGCCAGCAGCGTAGCTACAGGGGCCGGACAAGAGACCCAGTACTTC. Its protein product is CASSVATGAGQETQYF.

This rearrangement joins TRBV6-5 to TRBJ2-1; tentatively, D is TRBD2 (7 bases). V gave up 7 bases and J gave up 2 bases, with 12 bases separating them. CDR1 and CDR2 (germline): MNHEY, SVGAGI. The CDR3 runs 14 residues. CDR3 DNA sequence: TGTGCCAGCACCAAAGGGGGGGCCTACAATGAGCAGTTCTTC. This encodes CASTKGGAYNEQFF.

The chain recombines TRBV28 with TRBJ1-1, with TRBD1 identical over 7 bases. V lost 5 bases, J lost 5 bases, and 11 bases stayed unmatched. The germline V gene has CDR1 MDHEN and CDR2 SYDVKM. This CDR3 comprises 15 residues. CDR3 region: CASSPQQGWGTEAFF. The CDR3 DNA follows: TGTGCCAGCAGTCCACAACAGGGGTGGGGGACTGAAGCTTTCTTT. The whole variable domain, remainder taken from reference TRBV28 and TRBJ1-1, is DVKVTQSSRYLVKRTGEKVFLECVQDMDHENMFWYRQDPGLGLRLIYFSYDVKMKEKGDIPEGYSVSREKKERFSLILESASTNQTSMYLCASSPQQGWGTEAFFGQGTRLTVV.

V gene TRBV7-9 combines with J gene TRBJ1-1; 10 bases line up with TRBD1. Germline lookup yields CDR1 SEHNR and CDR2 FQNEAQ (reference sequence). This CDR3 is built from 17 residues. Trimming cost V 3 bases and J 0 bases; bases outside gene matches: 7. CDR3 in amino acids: CASSFIPGQGLNTEAFF. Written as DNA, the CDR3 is TGTGCCAGCAGCTTCATACCGGGACAGGGGTTGAACACTGAAGCTTTCTTT.

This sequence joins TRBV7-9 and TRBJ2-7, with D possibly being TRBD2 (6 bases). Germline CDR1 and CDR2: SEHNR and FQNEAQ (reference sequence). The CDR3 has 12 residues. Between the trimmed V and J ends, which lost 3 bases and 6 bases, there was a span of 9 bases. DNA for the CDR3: TGTGCCAGCAGCTTGGGAGGCAGCGAGCAGTACTTC. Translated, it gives CASSLGGSEQYF. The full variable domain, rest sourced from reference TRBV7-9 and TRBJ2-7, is DTGVSQNPRHKITKRGQNVTFRCDPISEHNRLYWYRQTLGQGPEFLTYFQNEAQLEKSRLLSDRFSAERPKGSFSTLEIQRTEQGDSAMYLCASSLGGSEQYFGPGTRLTVT.

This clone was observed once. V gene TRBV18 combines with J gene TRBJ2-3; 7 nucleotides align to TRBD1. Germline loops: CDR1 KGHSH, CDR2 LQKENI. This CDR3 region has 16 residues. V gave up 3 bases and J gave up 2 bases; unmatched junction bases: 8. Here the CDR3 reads CASSPFNTGATDTQYF. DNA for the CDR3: TGTGCCAGCTCACCGTTCAATACAGGGGCCACAGATACGCAGTATTTT. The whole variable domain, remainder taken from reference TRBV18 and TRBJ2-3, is NAGVMQNPRHLVRRRGQEARLRCSPMKGHSHVYWYRQLPEEGLKFMVYLQKENIIDESGMPKERFSAEFPKEGPSILRIQQVVRGDSAAYFCASSPFNTGATDTQYFGPGTRLTVL.

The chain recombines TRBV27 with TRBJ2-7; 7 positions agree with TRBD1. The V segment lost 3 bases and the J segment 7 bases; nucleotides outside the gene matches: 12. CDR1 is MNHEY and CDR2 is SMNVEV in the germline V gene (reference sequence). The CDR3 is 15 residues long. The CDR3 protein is CASSFRQGLMGEQYF. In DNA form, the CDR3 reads TGTGCCAGCAGTTTCCGACAGGGATTAATGGGAGAGCAGTACTTC.

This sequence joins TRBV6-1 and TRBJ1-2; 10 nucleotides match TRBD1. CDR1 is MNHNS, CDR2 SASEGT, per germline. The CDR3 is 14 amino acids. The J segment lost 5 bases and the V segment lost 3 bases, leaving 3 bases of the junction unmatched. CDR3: CASSEDRGGYGYTF. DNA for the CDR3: TGTGCCAGCAGTGAGGACAGGGGGGGATATGGCTACACCTTC.

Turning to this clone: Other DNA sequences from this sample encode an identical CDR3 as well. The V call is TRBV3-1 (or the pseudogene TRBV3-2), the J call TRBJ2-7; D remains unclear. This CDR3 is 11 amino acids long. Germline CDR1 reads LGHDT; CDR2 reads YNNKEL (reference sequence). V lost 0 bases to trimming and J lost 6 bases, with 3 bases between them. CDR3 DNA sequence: TGTGCCAGCAGCCAAGACCTCGAGCAGTACTTC. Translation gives CASSQDLEQYF.

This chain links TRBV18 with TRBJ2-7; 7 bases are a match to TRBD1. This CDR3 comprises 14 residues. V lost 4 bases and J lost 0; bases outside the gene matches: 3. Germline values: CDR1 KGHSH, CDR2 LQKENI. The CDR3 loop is CASSQGTASYEQYF. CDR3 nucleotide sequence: TGTGCCAGCTCACAAGGGACAGCCTCCTACGAGCAGTACTTC.

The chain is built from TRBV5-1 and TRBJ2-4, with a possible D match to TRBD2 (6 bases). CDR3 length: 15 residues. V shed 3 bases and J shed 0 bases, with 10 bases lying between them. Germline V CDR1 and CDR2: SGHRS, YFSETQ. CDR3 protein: CASSSLGGAKNIQYF. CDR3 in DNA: TGCGCCAGCAGCTCCCTCGGGGGAGCCAAAAACATTCAGTACTTC. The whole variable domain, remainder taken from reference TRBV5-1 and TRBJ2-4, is KAGVTQTPRYLIKTRGQQVTLSCSPISGHRSVSWYQQTPGQGLQFLFEYFSETQRNKGNFPGRFSGRQFSNSRSEMNVSTLELGDSALYLCASSSLGGAKNIQYFGAGTRLSVL.

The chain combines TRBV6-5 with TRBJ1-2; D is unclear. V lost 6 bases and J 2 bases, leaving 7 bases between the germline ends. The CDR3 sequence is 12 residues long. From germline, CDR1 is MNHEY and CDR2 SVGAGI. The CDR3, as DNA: TGTGCCAGCAGCCGGGAGAACTATGGCTACACCTTC. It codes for CASSRENYGYTF.